The sequence of this T cell receptor beta chain was determined in a study of T cells in lung cancer brain metastases. Study-level points and caveats: Brain metastases had fewer unique productive clones than primaries (median roughly 1,600 versus 4,900). Most clones were lesion-specific, with limited overlap between paired lesions (Morisita around 0.2).

Guided by marked H&E slides, tumor areas were macrodissected from several unstained, deparaffinized roughly 9.8 um sections. CDR3 length: 15 amino acids. Germline CDR1 and CDR2: MNHEY and SMNVEV (reference sequence). Assay: immunoSEQ multiplex PCR; the TCRdb copy retains only in-frame clones and omits some. The sample lists about 2,900 clones; 65% to 90% were seen once. Points on this clone: Antigen: not known. At one of its ends the junction is not consistent with the germline gene, which may arise from a read error. Other DNA sequences in the same sample also yield this CDR3.

This sequence joins TRBV27 and TRBJ2-3; 11 nucleotides agree with TRBD2. The receptor comes from a woman aged 60-75 years with non-small cell lung cancer. The sample comprised tumor tissue from the primary lung tumor. DNA for the CDR3: TGTGCCAGCAGTGCGCTAGCGGGGGGCGCAGATACGCAATATTTT. Amino acid sequence: CASSALAGGADTQYF.